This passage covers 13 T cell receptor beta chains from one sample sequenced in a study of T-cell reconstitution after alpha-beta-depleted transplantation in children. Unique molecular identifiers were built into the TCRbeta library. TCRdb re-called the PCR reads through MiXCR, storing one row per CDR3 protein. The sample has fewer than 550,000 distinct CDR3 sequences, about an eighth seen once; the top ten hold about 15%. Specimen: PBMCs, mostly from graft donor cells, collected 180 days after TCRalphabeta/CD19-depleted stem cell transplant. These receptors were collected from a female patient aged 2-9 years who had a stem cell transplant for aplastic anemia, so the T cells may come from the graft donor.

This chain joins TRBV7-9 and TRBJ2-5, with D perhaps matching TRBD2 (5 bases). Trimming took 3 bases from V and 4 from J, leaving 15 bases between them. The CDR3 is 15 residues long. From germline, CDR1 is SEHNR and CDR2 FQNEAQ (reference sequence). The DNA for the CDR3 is TGTGCCAGCAGCTTCTCGGGGTACGTGGGAGAGACCCAGTACTTC. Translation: CASSFSGYVGETQYF.

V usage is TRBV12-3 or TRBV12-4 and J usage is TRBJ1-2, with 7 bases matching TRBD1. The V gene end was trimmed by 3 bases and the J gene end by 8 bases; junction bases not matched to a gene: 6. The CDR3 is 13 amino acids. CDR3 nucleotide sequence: TGTGCCAGCAGTTTTGACAGGGTGGGCGGCTACACCTTC. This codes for CASSFDRVGGYTF.

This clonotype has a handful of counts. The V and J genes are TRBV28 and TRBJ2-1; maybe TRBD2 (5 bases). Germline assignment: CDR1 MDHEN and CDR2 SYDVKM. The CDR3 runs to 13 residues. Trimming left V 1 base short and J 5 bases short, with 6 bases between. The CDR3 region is CASSLFGNNEQFF. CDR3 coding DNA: TGTGCCAGCAGTTTATTCGGGAACAATGAGCAGTTCTTC.

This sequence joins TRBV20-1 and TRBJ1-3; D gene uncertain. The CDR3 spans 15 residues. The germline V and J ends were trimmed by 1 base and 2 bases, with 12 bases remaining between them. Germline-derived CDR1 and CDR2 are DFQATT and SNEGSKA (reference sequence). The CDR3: CSARVRQDPGNTIYF. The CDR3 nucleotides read TGCAGTGCTAGAGTGAGGCAGGACCCTGGAAACACCATATATTTT.

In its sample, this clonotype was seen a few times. CDR3 DNA: TGCAGCGTTGGAATTAGTGCAGGGGGGAACACCGGGGAGCTGTTTTTT. The encoded protein is CSVGISAGGNTGELFF. J is TRBJ2-2 and V is TRBV29-1; 7 bases are shared with TRBD1. V gave up 4 bases and J gave up 1 base; unmatched junction bases: 9. The germline V gene has CDR1 SQVTM and CDR2 ANQGSEA. The CDR3 has 16 amino acids.

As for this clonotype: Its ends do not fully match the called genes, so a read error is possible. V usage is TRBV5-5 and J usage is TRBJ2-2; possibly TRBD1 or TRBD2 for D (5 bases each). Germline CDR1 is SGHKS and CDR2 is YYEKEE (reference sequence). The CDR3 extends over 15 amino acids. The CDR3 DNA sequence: TGTGCCAGCAGCTTCAGGGAAGGGAGTACCGGGAAGCTGTTTTTT. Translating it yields CASSFREGSTGKLFF. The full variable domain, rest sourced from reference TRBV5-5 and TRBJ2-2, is DAGVTQSPTHLIKTRGQQVTLRCSPISGHKSVSWYQQVLGQGPQFIFQYYEKEERGRGNFPDRFSARQFPNYSSELNVNALLLGDSALYLCASSFREGSTGKLFFGEGSRLTVL.

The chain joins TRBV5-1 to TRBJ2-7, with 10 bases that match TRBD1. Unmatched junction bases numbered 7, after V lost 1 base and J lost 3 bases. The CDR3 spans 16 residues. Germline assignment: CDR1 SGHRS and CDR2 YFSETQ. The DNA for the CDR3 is TGCGCCAGCAGCTTGCTGGGACAGGGGCAATACTACGAGCAGTACTTC. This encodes CASSLLGQGQYYEQYF.

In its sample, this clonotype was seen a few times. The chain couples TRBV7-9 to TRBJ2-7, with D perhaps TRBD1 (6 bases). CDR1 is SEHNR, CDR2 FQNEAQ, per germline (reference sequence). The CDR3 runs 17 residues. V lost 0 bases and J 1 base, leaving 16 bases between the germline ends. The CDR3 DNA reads TGTGCCAGCAGCTTAGCCTTAACCCCAGGACAGTCCTACGAGCAGTACGTC. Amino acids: CASSLALTPGQSYEQYV.

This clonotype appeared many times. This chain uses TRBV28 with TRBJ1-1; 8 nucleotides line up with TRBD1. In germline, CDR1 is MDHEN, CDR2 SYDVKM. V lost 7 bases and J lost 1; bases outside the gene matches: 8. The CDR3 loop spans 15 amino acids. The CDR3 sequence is CASTKPGTGNTEAFF. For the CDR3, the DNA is TGTGCCAGCACAAAACCCGGGACAGGGAACACTGAAGCTTTCTTT.

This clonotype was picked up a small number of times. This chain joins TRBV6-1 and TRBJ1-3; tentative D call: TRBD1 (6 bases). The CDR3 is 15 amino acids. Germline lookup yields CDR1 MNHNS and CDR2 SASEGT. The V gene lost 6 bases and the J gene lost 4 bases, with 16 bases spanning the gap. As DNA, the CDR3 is TGTGCCAGCAGATCAAGGACAGTAACCGGAAACACCATATATTTT. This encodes CASRSRTVTGNTIYF.

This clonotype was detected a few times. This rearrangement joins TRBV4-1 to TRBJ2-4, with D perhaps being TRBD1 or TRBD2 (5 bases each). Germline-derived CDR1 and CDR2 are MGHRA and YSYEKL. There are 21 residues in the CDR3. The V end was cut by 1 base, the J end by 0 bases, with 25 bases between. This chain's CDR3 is CASSQGVGRDPYRLAKNIQYF. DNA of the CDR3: TGCGCCAGCAGCCAAGGAGTCGGCAGGGACCCATACCGCCTAGCCAAAAACATTCAGTACTTC.

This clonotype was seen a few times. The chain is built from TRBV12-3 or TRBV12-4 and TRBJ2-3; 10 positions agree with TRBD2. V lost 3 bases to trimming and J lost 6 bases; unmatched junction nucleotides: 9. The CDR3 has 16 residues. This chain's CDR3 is CASSFGASGGRDTQYF. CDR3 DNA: TGTGCCAGCAGTTTCGGAGCTAGCGGGGGTAGGGATACGCAGTATTTT.

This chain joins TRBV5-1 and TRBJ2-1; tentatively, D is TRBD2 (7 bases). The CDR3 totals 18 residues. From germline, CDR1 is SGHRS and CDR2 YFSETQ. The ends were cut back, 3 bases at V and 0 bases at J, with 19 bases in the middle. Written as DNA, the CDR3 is TGCGCCAGCAGCTCGCATGGGAGGGGGGGGGCCTCCTACAATGAGCAGTTCTTC. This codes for CASSSHGRGGASYNEQFF.